Each of the 27 T cell receptor beta chains below was sequenced from the same sample in a study of blood T cell repertoires in COVID-19. Libraries were prepared by immunoSEQ multiplex PCR; TCRdb keeps only in-frame clonotypes and omits some of them. The sample has approximately 250,000 clones; around 80% are singletons. The sequenced material came from peripheral blood. The origin of the receptors is a man aged 40-49 years who had recovered from COVID-19.

This rearrangement joins TRBV9 to TRBJ1-1; 10 bases match TRBD1. The germline CDR1 and CDR2 sequences are SGDLS and YYNGEE. The CDR3 length is 14 residues. V gave up 0 bases and J gave up 8 bases; unmatched junction bases: 4. The CDR3, as DNA: TGTGCCAGCAGCGTAGGGGACAGGGGTCCGGAAGCTTTCTTT. Amino acid sequence: CASSVGDRGPEAFF.

The chain employs TRBV11-2 and TRBJ2-1, with TRBD2 matching 7 bases. The CDR3 contains 15 residues. Germline V CDR1 and CDR2: SGHAT, FQNNGV. The junction had 10 bases not matched to a gene; V was cut back by 5 bases and J by 6 bases. DNA for the CDR3: TGTGCCAGCAGCAGGGGTCGGTGGGGGGGCAATGAGCAGTTCTTC. Translating it yields CASSRGRWGGNEQFF.

This clone occurred a few times. The CDR3 spells CASSLPIGTATSTDTQYF. The CDR3 nucleotides are TGTGCCAGCAGCTTACCGATTGGGACAGCGACTAGCACAGATACGCAGTATTTT. The chain has TRBV7-9 and TRBJ2-3; 7 nucleotides match TRBD1. The CDR3 spans 18 residues. The V gene end was trimmed by 2 bases and the J gene end by 0 bases; junction bases not matched to a gene: 11. Germline loops: CDR1 SEHNR, CDR2 FQNEAQ (reference sequence).

V and J are TRBV27 and TRBJ1-2; 10 nucleotides align to TRBD1. V lost 5 bases and J lost 4; bases outside the gene matches: 4. From germline, CDR1 is MNHEY and CDR2 SMNVEV (reference sequence). This CDR3 is built from 14 residues. Written as DNA, the CDR3 is TGTGCCAGCAGTCCGAGGACAGGGGGCTATGGCTACACCTTC. Translating gives CASSPRTGGYGYTF.

The chain couples TRBV18 to TRBJ1-2; D gene unclear. The V gene lost 5 bases and the J gene lost 8 bases, with 12 bases spanning the gap. CDR1 is KGHSH and CDR2 is LQKENI in the germline V gene. This CDR3 is built from 12 residues. CDR3 in DNA: TGTGCCAGCTCAAGTGAGGAGGGAGGCTACACCTTC. Translated: CASSSEEGGYTF.

V is TRBV24-1 and J is TRBJ1-2, with TRBD1 as a possible D gene (5 bases). This CDR3 region has 14 residues. V was clipped by 9 bases and J by 5 bases, with 18 bases between them. CDR1 and CDR2 from the germline V gene are KGHDR and SFDVKD. The CDR3: CATSPSTVGYGYTF. CDR3 bases: TGTGCCACCTCGCCTTCGACAGTTGGGTATGGCTACACCTTC.

V is TRBV5-6 and J is TRBJ1-2; D is uncertain. CDR1 SGHDT and CDR2 YYEEEE come from the germline V gene. The V and J ends lost 2 bases and 4 bases respectively, with 12 bases between them. This CDR3 comprises 14 residues. The CDR3 region has the DNA TGTGCCAGCAGCTTCTGGGAGGCCAGCTATGGCTACACCTTC. This translates into CASSFWEASYGYTF.

The chain combines TRBV25-1 with TRBJ2-7; D is ambiguous. V lost 5 bases to trimming and J lost 0 bases, with 5 bases between them. The germline gives CDR1 MGHDK, CDR2 SYGVNS. This CDR3 region has 12 residues. CDR3 residues: CASSLSSYEQYF. The CDR3 DNA reads as TGTGCCAGCAGTCTGTCCTCCTACGAGCAGTACTTC.

This clone was observed a single time. This specimen includes other DNA sequences encoding the same CDR3. The rearrangement joins TRBV24-1 to TRBJ2-5; possible D gene TRBD1, 6 bases. In germline, CDR1 is KGHDR, CDR2 SFDVKD. This CDR3 has 15 residues. V gave up 2 bases and J gave up 0 bases, with 9 bases separating them. CDR3 DNA: TGTGCCACCAGTGATTCCCGGACAGACCAAGAGACCCAGTACTTC. Its protein is CATSDSRTDQETQYF.

There are a few counts of this clone. The rearrangement uses TRBV27 and TRBJ2-1; 7 bases line up with TRBD1. The CDR3 is made up of 18 amino acids. Germline-derived CDR1 and CDR2 are MNHEY and SMNVEV (reference sequence). Losses at the gene ends were 7 bases for V and 0 bases for J; bases not matched to a gene: 15. The CDR3 region has the DNA TGTGCCAGCATTCCGACAGGGCGCCCTTATAGCTCCTACAATGAGCAGTTCTTC. Its protein product is CASIPTGRPYSSYNEQFF.

The chain recombines TRBV29-1 with TRBJ1-3, with unresolved D. The V and J ends lost 2 bases and 2 bases respectively, with 7 bases between them. CDR1 and CDR2 from the germline V gene are SQVTM and ANQGSEA. The CDR3 covers 13 residues. The CDR3 nucleotides read TGCAGCGTTGAACGGCGGGCTGGAAACACCATATATTTT. Translating gives CSVERRAGNTIYF.

This chain joins TRBV9 and TRBJ2-7; a possible D gene is TRBD1 (5 bases). Germline lookup yields CDR1 SGDLS and CDR2 YYNGEE. V shed 4 bases and J shed 3 bases, with 8 bases lying between them. The CDR3 runs 12 residues. The CDR3 DNA reads as TGTGCCAGCAGCAGGCAGGGCTACGAGCAGTACTTC. It encodes CASSRQGYEQYF.

This clone showed up just once. The chain combines TRBV5-1 with TRBJ1-4; D ambiguous. Trimming took off 2 bases at V and 1 base at J, with 6 bases between the two ends. The CDR3 length is 14 residues. Germline V gene data show CDR1 as SGHRS and CDR2 as YFSETQ. CDR3 loop: CASSFGGTNEKLFF. Written as DNA, the CDR3 is TGCGCCAGCAGCTTCGGAGGAACTAATGAAAAACTGTTTTTT.

The chain combines TRBV11-3 with TRBJ1-2; D call uncertain. Germline values: CDR1 SGHNT, CDR2 YENEEA. CDR3 length: 13 amino acids. Trimming cost V 5 bases and J 5 bases, with 12 bases left between them. In DNA, the CDR3 is TGTGCCAGCAGCAACTCCGCTAGTTATGGCTACACCTTC. Protein: CASSNSASYGYTF.

The genes are TRBV2 and TRBJ1-1; D uncertain. Trimming removed 6 bases at V and 6 bases at J, with 8 bases between. CDR1 SNHLY and CDR2 FYNNEI come from the germline V gene. The CDR3 length is 11 residues. The CDR3 loop is CASREAAEAFF. The CDR3 DNA sequence: TGTGCCAGCAGGGAGGCAGCTGAAGCTTTCTTT.

As regards this clone: The sample has other DNA sequences that encode this CDR3 too. The CDR3 reads CASSQDRREYGYTF. CDR3 nucleotide sequence: TGCGCCAGCAGCCAAGACAGGAGGGAGTATGGCTACACCTTC. The chain combines TRBV4-1 with TRBJ1-2; D call uncertain. CDR1 MGHRA and CDR2 YSYEKL come from the germline V gene. The CDR3 length is 14 residues. With 0 bases removed from V and 5 bases from J, the gap between germline ends came to 10 bases.

This chain connects TRBV23-1 to TRBJ2-4, with 12 bases lining up with TRBD1. TRBV23-1 is reported as an ORF; its role is uncertain. The trim removed 5 bases at V and 2 bases at J, leaving 10 bases unmatched. CDR3 length equals 18 residues. The CDR3 loop reads CASSRRDRGPGSKNIQYF. In DNA, the CDR3 is TGCGCCAGCAGTAGGCGGGACAGGGGGCCGGGATCCAAAAACATTCAGTACTTC.

J is TRBJ2-5 and V is TRBV13; 9 nucleotides line up with TRBD2. Germline-derived CDR1 and CDR2 are PRHDT and FYEKMQ (reference sequence). CDR3 size: 16 residues. The trim removed 2 bases at V and 5 bases at J, leaving 9 bases unmatched. The CDR3 spells CASSLQVASGDETQYF. In nucleotides, the CDR3 is TGTGCCAGCAGCTTACAAGTCGCTAGCGGGGATGAGACCCAGTACTTC.

V and J are TRBV10-3 and TRBJ1-2, with 9 bases lining up with TRBD1. This CDR3 spans 13 amino acids. CDR1 ENHRY and CDR2 SYGVKD come from the germline V gene. V was clipped by 4 bases and J by 6 bases; unmatched bases: 3. The CDR3 is CAISGTGGDGYTF. In DNA form, the CDR3 reads TGTGCCATCAGTGGAACAGGGGGCGATGGCTACACCTTC.

Worth noting for this clone: This sample also contains other DNA sequences that code for the same CDR3. This chain connects TRBV11-2 to TRBJ1-1, with D unclear. The ends were cut back, 5 bases at V and 4 bases at J, with 11 bases in the middle. The CDR3 consists of 13 residues. The germline gives CDR1 SGHAT, CDR2 FQNNGV. The CDR3 spells CASSLRRGTEAFF. In nucleotides, the CDR3 is TGTGCCAGCAGCCTACGGAGAGGCACTGAAGCTTTCTTT.

This clone was observed a few times. This chain connects TRBV30 to TRBJ1-4, with 8 bases that match TRBD1. CDR1 is GTSNPN, CDR2 SVGIG, per germline (reference sequence). There are 14 residues in the CDR3. The CDR3 reads CAVPGQEGREKLFF. The DNA for the CDR3 is TGTGCGGTCCCGGGACAGGAGGGGCGGGAAAAACTGTTTTTT.

This chain links TRBV19 with TRBJ1-6; no clear D gene. The CDR3 contains 17 residues. Trimming took 1 base from V and 0 from J, leaving 10 bases between them. Looked up from germline, CDR1 is LNHDA and CDR2 is SQIVND (reference sequence). The CDR3 protein is CASSIANSNSYNSPLHF. The CDR3 nucleotides are TGTGCCAGTAGTATAGCGAACAGTAACTCCTATAATTCACCCCTCCACTTT.

The chain couples TRBV10-3 to TRBJ2-6, with D possibly being TRBD1 (6 bases). Trimming removed 10 bases at V and 0 bases at J, with 16 bases between. CDR3 length equals 16 residues. CDR1 and CDR2 from the germline V gene are ENHRY and SYGVKD. The CDR3 coding sequence is TGTGCCACAAGGACAGACCAGTCCTCTGGGGCCAACGTCCTGACTTTC. Its translation: CATRTDQSSGANVLTF.

The genes are TRBV5-1 and TRBJ2-3; 14 bases map to TRBD2. The CDR3 runs to 20 residues. Germline CDR1 reads SGHRS; CDR2 reads YFSETQ. V shed 4 bases and J 2 bases; nucleotides not matched to a gene: 15. This CDR3 is CASSPTGLAGGGRNTDTQYF. CDR3 coding DNA: TGCGCCAGCAGCCCCACCGGACTAGCGGGAGGAGGGAGGAACACAGATACGCAGTATTTT.

The chain employs TRBV19 and TRBJ1-2, with TRBD1 identical over 7 bases. The CDR3 totals 14 residues. V lost 1 base, J lost 8 bases, and 7 bases stayed unmatched. Germline loops: CDR1 LNHDA, CDR2 SQIVND (reference sequence). DNA of the CDR3: TGTGCCAGTAGTATAGGTCTCGGACAGGCCGGCTACACCTTC. Translated, it gives CASSIGLGQAGYTF.

The V call is TRBV7-6, the J call TRBJ2-7, with D possibly being TRBD2 (8 bases). The CDR3 totals 15 residues. The V end lost 4 bases, the J end lost 3 bases, and 16 bases lay between the germline ends. Germline loops: CDR1 SGHVS, CDR2 FNYEAQ. The CDR3 region is CASSSSGGTVYEQYF. In DNA, the CDR3 is TGTGCCAGCAGCTCCTCGGGGGGGACAGTCTACGAGCAGTACTTC.

The chain uses TRBV6-2 or TRBV6-3 and TRBJ2-3; perhaps TRBD1 as D (6 bases). CDR1 MNHEY and CDR2 SVGEGT come from the germline V gene. V was clipped by 2 bases and J by 11 bases, with 14 bases between them. CDR3 length: 13 residues. In nucleotides, the CDR3 is TGTGCCAGCAGTTACGAGGAACGAGGGGGGCAGTATTTT. Protein: CASSYEERGGQYF.